Listed here are 31 T cell receptor beta chains from one sample, sequenced in a study of control samples from healthy donors and cancer patients. The repertoire was sequenced with immunoSEQ multiplex PCR; TCRdb's copy has only in-frame clones and lacks some. The sample has approximately 79,000 clones, around 91% seen once. The sequenced material came from blood. These receptors were obtained from a man aged 45 to 65 in good health.

This clone has just one count. This sequence joins TRBV3-1 (or the pseudogene TRBV3-2) and TRBJ2-6, with D tentatively TRBD2 (7 bases). Germline CDR1 and CDR2: LGHDT and YNNKEL (reference sequence). CDR3 length: 18 amino acids. V was trimmed by 2 bases and J by 2 bases, leaving 16 bases between them. The CDR3 DNA follows: TGTGCCAGCAGCCAATGGTTCCGGGGGGCGCCTGGGGCCAACGTCCTGACTTTC. It is translated as CASSQWFRGAPGANVLTF.

This chain connects TRBV7-8 to TRBJ1-3, with D possibly TRBD1 on 6 matching bases. This CDR3 spans 16 amino acids. CDR1 is SGHVS and CDR2 is FQNEAQ in the germline V gene. Deletions cut 5 bases from V and 0 bases from J, with 14 bases between. CDR3 sequence (DNA): TGTGCCAGCAGCCCGCGGACAGTCAACTCTGGAAACACCATATATTTT. Translation: CASSPRTVNSGNTIYF.

V and J are TRBV5-4 and TRBJ2-5, with unresolved D. The CDR3 has 13 amino acids. V gave up 2 bases and J gave up 5 bases, with 10 bases separating them. CDR1 SGHNT and CDR2 YYREEE come from the germline V gene (reference sequence). In DNA, the CDR3 is TGTGCCAGCAGCTTAGAGCCGAGCGAGACCCAGTACTTC. The encoded protein is CASSLEPSETQYF.

The genes are TRBV27 and TRBJ2-5; 7 bases fit TRBD2. Germline V gene lookup returns CDR1 MNHEY and CDR2 SMNVEV (reference sequence). V lost 7 bases and J lost 6; bases outside the gene matches: 17. CDR3 length equals 16 residues. CDR3 DNA: TGTGCCAGCACCCCCTTGGTGGGGGGAGGGATACAGACCCAGTACTTC. It specifies CASTPLVGGGIQTQYF.

This chain connects TRBV4-1 to TRBJ2-2, with 10 bases lining up with TRBD1. Germline loops: CDR1 MGHRA, CDR2 YSYEKL. This CDR3 region has 16 residues. The J segment lost 3 bases and the V segment lost 2 bases, leaving 3 bases of the junction unmatched. The CDR3 DNA is TGCGCCAGCAGCCAACTTGACAGGGGGCACACCGGGGAGCTGTTTTTT. This gives the protein CASSQLDRGHTGELFF.

The chain is built from TRBV6-2 or TRBV6-3 and TRBJ1-2; D perhaps matches TRBD1 (5 bases). Trimming took 4 bases from V and 2 from J, leaving 14 bases between them. There are 15 residues in the CDR3. Looked up from germline, CDR1 is MNHEY and CDR2 is SVGEGT. For the CDR3, the DNA is TGTGCCAGCAGTTCTGTGTCTCGGGGGAACTATGGCTACACCTTC. Translation gives CASSSVSRGNYGYTF.

In DNA form, the CDR3 reads TGTGCCAGCAGCCCCTCGGGGAATTTCGGGGAGCTGTTTTTT. It yields the protein CASSPSGNFGELFF. The V gene is TRBV5-5, the J gene TRBJ2-2, with D perhaps TRBD2 (5 bases). V was trimmed by 4 bases and J by 7 bases, leaving 14 bases between them. This CDR3 has 14 residues. CDR1 SGHKS and CDR2 YYEKEE come from the germline V gene (reference sequence).

V and J are TRBV12-3 or TRBV12-4 and TRBJ2-1; 10 bases agree with TRBD2. The V segment lost 9 bases and the J segment 4 bases; nucleotides outside the gene matches: 3. The CDR3 runs 13 residues. The CDR3 region has the DNA TGTGCCAGTCGAGCGGGGGGGTACAATGAGCAGTTCTTC. This gives the protein CASRAGGYNEQFF.

The V call is TRBV5-1, the J call TRBJ1-1; TRBD1 might be the D (6 bases). The CDR3 runs to 14 residues. CDR1 and CDR2 from the germline V gene are SGHRS and YFSETQ. V lost 4 bases, J lost 1 base, and 11 bases lay in between. The chain's CDR3 is CASSRDTTNTEAFF. CDR3 sequence (DNA): TGCGCCAGCAGCCGGGACACGACGAACACTGAAGCTTTCTTT.

CDR3 region: CASRPGLAGGTDEQYF. CDR3 coding DNA: TGTGCCAGCAGACCGGGACTAGCGGGGGGGACCGACGAGCAGTACTTC. The genes are TRBV14 and TRBJ2-7; 16 bases map to TRBD2. The V gene end was trimmed by 6 bases and the J gene end by 5 bases; junction bases not matched to a gene: 7. In germline, CDR1 is SGHDN, CDR2 FVKESK. This CDR3 contains 16 residues.

The rearrangement links TRBV5-1 to TRBJ1-2, with D possibly TRBD1 on 6 matching bases. Trimming removed 3 bases at V and 6 bases at J, with 15 bases between. CDR1 SGHRS and CDR2 YFSETQ come from the germline V gene. CDR3 length: 14 residues. The CDR3 loop is CASSWRGGVDGYTF. The CDR3 nucleotides read TGCGCCAGCAGCTGGCGGGGGGGCGTCGATGGCTACACCTTC.

This clone has a handful of counts. The chain employs TRBV6-2 or TRBV6-3 and TRBJ1-1, with D unresolved. CDR1 is MNHEY and CDR2 is SVGEGT in the germline V gene. The V and J ends lost 2 bases and 1 base respectively, with 14 bases between them. This CDR3 spans 16 amino acids. This CDR3 is CASSYRVPLRNTEAFF. The CDR3 nucleotides are TGTGCCAGCAGTTACCGGGTCCCCTTGAGGAACACTGAAGCTTTCTTT.

The chain uses TRBV6-5 and TRBJ2-2; TRBD2 agrees at 8 bases. The CDR3 runs to 15 residues. CDR1 and CDR2 from the germline V gene are MNHEY and SVGAGI. V dropped 5 bases and J dropped 4; count of bases not matched to a gene: 6. The CDR3 nucleotides read TGTGCCAGCAGTCCGGGGGGGCCGGGCACCGGGGAGCTGTTTTTT. Its protein product is CASSPGGPGTGELFF.

This sequence joins TRBV6-5 and TRBJ2-7; D gene unclear. The CDR3 is 14 residues long. Germline V gene sequence: CDR1 MNHEY, CDR2 SVGAGI. The V and J ends lost 0 bases and 3 bases respectively, with 9 bases between them. The CDR3 reads CASSYSSKGYEQYF. CDR3 sequence (DNA): TGTGCCAGCAGTTACTCGAGTAAGGGCTACGAGCAGTACTTC.

The V and J genes are TRBV9 and TRBJ1-1; no clear D gene. The CDR3 loop spans 14 amino acids. The germline V gene has CDR1 SGDLS and CDR2 YYNGEE. With 4 bases removed from V and 3 bases from J, the gap between germline ends came to 13 bases. The CDR3 DNA sequence: TGTGCCAGCAGCCCTCCCTGGCCGGACACTGAAGCTTTCTTT. Translating gives CASSPPWPDTEAFF.

This clone was seen a few times. The chain uses TRBV6-5 and TRBJ1-1; D gene uncertain. Germline loops: CDR1 MNHEY, CDR2 SVGAGI. V was cut by 6 bases and J by 3 bases, with 8 bases left in between. CDR3 length equals 12 residues. The chain's CDR3 is CASRVEDTEAFF. The DNA for the CDR3 is TGTGCCAGCAGGGTGGAGGACACTGAAGCTTTCTTT.

The V and J genes are TRBV2 and TRBJ2-5; 9 nucleotides match TRBD1. V was clipped by 5 bases and J by 5 bases; unmatched bases: 6. The CDR3 has 14 amino acids. Germline values: CDR1 SNHLY, CDR2 FYNNEI. The CDR3 DNA follows: TGTGCCAGCAGTCGAGACAGGGGGGCGGAGACCCAGTACTTC. Its protein product is CASSRDRGAETQYF.

The gene calls are TRBV5-1 and TRBJ2-5, with D tentatively TRBD2 (6 bases). The V end lost 4 bases, the J end lost 2 bases, and 9 bases lay between the germline ends. The germline gives CDR1 SGHRS, CDR2 YFSETQ. This CDR3 has 13 residues. The CDR3 DNA sequence: TGCGCCAGCAGCCCCGGGAGTCAAGAGACCCAGTACTTC. Translating gives CASSPGSQETQYF.

This chain links TRBV25-1 with TRBJ1-3; tentatively, D is TRBD1 (5 bases). V was pared by 8 bases and J by 1 base, with 15 bases between. CDR1 and CDR2 from the germline V gene are MGHDK and SYGVNS. This CDR3 comprises 15 residues. The CDR3 DNA is TGTGCCAGCGGGTGGGACCTTGATTCTGGAAACACCATATATTTT. Amino acids: CASGWDLDSGNTIYF.

V usage is TRBV6-2 or TRBV6-3 and J usage is TRBJ2-3; D perhaps matches TRBD1 (6 bases). The CDR3 consists of 13 residues. Germline V gene sequence: CDR1 MNHEY, CDR2 SVGEGT. Trimming removed 3 bases from V and 10 bases from J, with 14 bases in between. The CDR3 DNA reads TGTGCCAGCAGTTATTCCTACAGGGAGCCGCAGTATTTT. Its translation is CASSYSYREPQYF.

This clone was recorded only once. The CDR3 DNA sequence: TGTGCCAGCAGCCAAGTACCAGGACCCTCTGGAAACACCATATATTTT. It is translated as CASSQVPGPSGNTIYF. The V and J genes are TRBV14 and TRBJ1-3; D gene uncertain. The V and J ends lost 1 base and 0 bases respectively, with 10 bases between them. The CDR3 consists of 16 residues. CDR1 and CDR2 (germline): SGHDN, FVKESK.

The rearrangement links TRBV19 to TRBJ1-6; D uncertain. Germline V gene sequence: CDR1 LNHDA, CDR2 SQIVND (reference sequence). Trimming removed 5 bases at V and 10 bases at J, with 12 bases between. The CDR3 is 13 amino acids. CDR3 loop: CASSPRPVSPLHF. For the CDR3, the DNA is TGTGCCAGTAGTCCGCGACCGGTGTCACCCCTCCACTTT.

This clone was recorded only once. The genes are TRBV5-1 and TRBJ2-3; TRBD2 matches at 9 bases. V gave up 0 bases and J gave up 4 bases; unmatched junction bases: 3. Germline CDR1 SGHRS, CDR2 YFSETQ. The CDR3 runs to 15 residues. Written as DNA, the CDR3 is TGCGCCAGCAGCTTGGTGATAGCGGGGGCAGATACGCAGTATTTT. This sequence encodes CASSLVIAGADTQYF.

The V gene is TRBV2, the J gene TRBJ2-7, with TRBD1 as a possible D gene (5 bases). The CDR3 has 15 amino acids. Trimming took 4 bases from V and 3 from J, leaving 16 bases between them. Germline V lookup: CDR1 SNHLY, CDR2 FYNNEI. The CDR3 loop is CASSGSDSTFYEQYF. CDR3 nucleotide sequence: TGTGCCAGCAGTGGAAGTGACAGCACCTTCTACGAGCAGTACTTC. Full variable domain (remainder filled in from reference TRBV2 and TRBJ2-7): EPEVTQTPSHQVTQMGQEVILRCVPISNHLYFYWYRQILGQKVEFLVSFYNNEISEKSEIFDDQFSVERPDGSNFTLKIRSTKLEDSAMYFCASSGSDSTFYEQYFGPGTRLTVT.

The chain employs TRBV27 and TRBJ1-1; 10 bases agree with TRBD1. CDR1 is MNHEY and CDR2 is SMNVEV in the germline V gene (reference sequence). V lost 4 bases and J lost 11; bases outside the gene matches: 7. The CDR3 totals 13 residues. The CDR3 loop reads CASSSLTGGDAFF. The CDR3 DNA reads as TGTGCCAGCAGTTCTCTGACAGGGGGCGACGCTTTCTTT.

This sequence joins TRBV9 and TRBJ1-2; D perhaps matches TRBD1 (5 bases). The CDR3 is 13 amino acids. Germline V CDR1 and CDR2: SGDLS, YYNGEE. The germline V and J ends were trimmed by 4 bases and 7 bases, with 14 bases remaining between them. CDR3 DNA: TGTGCCAGCAGCAGACAGAAGCTGACTGGCTACACCTTC. Translating gives CASSRQKLTGYTF.

J is TRBJ2-2 and V is TRBV11-2; 9 bases align to TRBD2. CDR3 length: 15 amino acids. V lost 5 bases, J lost 5 bases, and 6 bases stayed unmatched. Germline lookup yields CDR1 SGHAT and CDR2 FQNNGV. CDR3 sequence: CASSPIAGVTGELFF. CDR3 nucleotides: TGTGCCAGCAGCCCAATAGCGGGGGTGACCGGGGAGCTGTTTTTT.

V gene TRBV7-6 combines with J gene TRBJ2-7; D is unresolved. The V end lost 5 bases, the J end lost 3 bases, and 17 bases lay between the germline ends. Germline CDR1 and CDR2: SGHVS and FNYEAQ. The CDR3 has 15 amino acids. The CDR3 DNA follows: TGTGCCAGCAGCCCGAGCCCCCTTTTGAACTACGAGCAGTACTTC. Its protein is CASSPSPLLNYEQYF.

The chain links TRBV30 to TRBJ2-3; TRBD2 matches 13 bases. The germline gives CDR1 GTSNPN, CDR2 SVGIG (reference sequence). The CDR3 contains 18 residues. The junction had 9 bases not matched to a gene; V was cut back by 2 bases and J by 1 base. The CDR3 nucleotides are TGTGCCTGGAGTCGGACTAGCGGGGGTTCTCCCCGCACAGATACGCAGTATTTT. Protein: CAWSRTSGGSPRTDTQYF.

This sequence joins TRBV24-1 and TRBJ2-1, with 14 bases aligning to TRBD2. Looked up from germline, CDR1 is KGHDR and CDR2 is SFDVKD. The CDR3 has 16 residues. With 4 bases clipped from V and 8 bases from J, the junction kept 6 bases outside the gene matches. DNA for the CDR3: TGTGCCACCAGTGACCCGGGACTAGCGGGGGTAGATGAGCAGTTCTTC. Protein sequence: CATSDPGLAGVDEQFF.

The chain combines TRBV5-1 with TRBJ2-7; D assignment may be TRBD1 or TRBD2 (5 bases each). CDR3 length: 13 residues. The germline CDR1 and CDR2 sequences are SGHRS and YFSETQ. V was shortened by 0 bases and J by 6 bases, with 10 bases between the two germline ends. The CDR3 protein is CASSLGQLAEQYF. The CDR3 DNA reads as TGCGCCAGCAGCTTGGGACAGCTAGCCGAGCAGTACTTC.